Included here is one T cell receptor beta chain sequence, with context. This record belongs to a study of blood T cell repertoires in COVID-19. Looking at the study overall: Italy, Spain and the United States were the sources of the convalescent and acute COVID-19 samples. The analysed material was cDNA or gDNA that came from T cells, B-cell-depleted T cells, or PBMCs.

Germline assignment: CDR1 KGHSH and CDR2 LQKENI. V was shortened by 4 bases and J by 8 bases, with 12 bases between the two germline ends. This CDR3 contains 13 residues. Per the original methods: Quantification of nucleated cells was approximated via reference gene primer amplification. Sequenced by immunoSEQ multiplex PCR; TCRdb stores in-frame clones only, minus some. That table gives V, J and clone size, and the DNA gave D and trimming. The table lists around 100,000 clones, around 84% of them singletons, with over 20% in the top ten. The chain is built from TRBV18 and TRBJ2-1, with TRBD1 as a possible D gene (5 bases). The clonotype originates from a man aged 55 to 70 with acute or convalescent COVID-19. The sample taken for sequencing was peripheral blood. The CDR3 DNA reads TGTGCCAGCTCACTCGGACATCCCCATGAGCAGTTCTTC. Translation: CASSLGHPHEQFF. The entire variable domain, with the rest obtained from reference TRBV18 and TRBJ2-1, is as follows: NAGVMQNPRHLVRRRGQEARLRCSPMKGHSHVYWYRQLPEEGLKFMVYLQKENIIDESGMPKERFSAEFPKEGPSILRIQQVVRGDSAAYFCASSLGHPHEQFFGPGTRLTVL.